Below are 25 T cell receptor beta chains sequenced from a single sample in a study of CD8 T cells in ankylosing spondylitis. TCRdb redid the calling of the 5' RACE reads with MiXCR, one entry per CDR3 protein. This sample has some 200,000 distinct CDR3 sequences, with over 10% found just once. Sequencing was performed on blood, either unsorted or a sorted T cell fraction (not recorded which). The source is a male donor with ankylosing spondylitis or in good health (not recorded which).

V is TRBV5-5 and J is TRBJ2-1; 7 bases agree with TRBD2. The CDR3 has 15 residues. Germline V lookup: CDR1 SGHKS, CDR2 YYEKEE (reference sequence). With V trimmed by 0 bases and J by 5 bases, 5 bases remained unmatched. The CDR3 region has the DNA TGTGCCAGCAGCTTGGATGCGGGAGCCGACAATGAGCAGTTCTTC. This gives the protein CASSLDAGADNEQFF.

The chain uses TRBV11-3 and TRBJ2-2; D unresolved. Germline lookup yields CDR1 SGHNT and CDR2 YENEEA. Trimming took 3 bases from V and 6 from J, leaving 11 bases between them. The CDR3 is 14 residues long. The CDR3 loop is CASSLGIGAGELFF. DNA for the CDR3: TGTGCCAGCAGCTTGGGCATTGGAGCCGGGGAGCTGTTTTTT. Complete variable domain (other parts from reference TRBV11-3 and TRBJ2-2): EAGVVQSPRYKIIEKKQPVAFWCNPISGHNTLYWYLQNLGQGPELLIRYENEEAVDDSQLPKDRFSAERLKGVDSTLKIQPAELGDSAVYLCASSLGIGAGELFFGEGSRLTVL.

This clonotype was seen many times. The CDR3 spells CASSFGGEKLFF. Here the CDR3 DNA reads TGTGCCAGCAGTTTTGGCGGGGAAAAACTGTTTTTT. The J gene is TRBJ1-4, the V gene TRBV12-3 or TRBV12-4; D gene ambiguous. Trimming removed 3 bases from V and 8 bases from J, with 7 bases in between. The CDR3 runs 12 residues.

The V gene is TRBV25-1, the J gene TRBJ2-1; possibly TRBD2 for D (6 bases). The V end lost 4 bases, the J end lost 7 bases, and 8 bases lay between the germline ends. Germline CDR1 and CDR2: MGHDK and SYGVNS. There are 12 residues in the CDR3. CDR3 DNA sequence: TGTGCCAGCAGTGGACGGGGGAATGAGCAGTTCTTC. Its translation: CASSGRGNEQFF. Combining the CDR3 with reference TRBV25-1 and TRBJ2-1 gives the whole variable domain EADIYQTPRYLVIGTGKKITLECSQTMGHDKMYWYQQDPGMELHLIHYSYGVNSTEKGDLSSESTVSRIRTEHFPLTLESARPSHTSQYLCASSGRGNEQFFGPGTRLTVL.

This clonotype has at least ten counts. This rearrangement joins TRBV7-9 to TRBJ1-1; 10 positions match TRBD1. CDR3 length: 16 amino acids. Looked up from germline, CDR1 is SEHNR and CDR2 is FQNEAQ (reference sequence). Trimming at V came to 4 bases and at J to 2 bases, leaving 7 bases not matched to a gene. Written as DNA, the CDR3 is TGTGCCAGCAGCTCCCTGACAGGGGGCTCCAACACTGAAGCTTTCTTT. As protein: CASSSLTGGSNTEAFF.

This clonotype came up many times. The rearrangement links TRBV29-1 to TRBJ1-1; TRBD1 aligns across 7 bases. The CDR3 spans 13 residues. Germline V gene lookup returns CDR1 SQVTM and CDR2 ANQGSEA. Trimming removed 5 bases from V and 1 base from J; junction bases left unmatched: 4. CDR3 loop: CSVTGDSNTEAFF. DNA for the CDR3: TGCAGCGTTACAGGGGACTCGAACACTGAAGCTTTCTTT.

In nucleotides, the CDR3 is TGCAGTGCTAGAGGCCTACTCCGGGCCTCACTAGCGGAGTACCAAGAGACCCAGTACTTC. This sequence encodes CSARGLLRASLAEYQETQYF. This rearrangement joins TRBV20-1 to TRBJ2-5; TRBD2 aligns across 8 bases. The germline gives CDR1 DFQATT, CDR2 SNEGSKA (reference sequence). V trimming: 1 base; J trimming: 0 bases; junction bases outside the gene matches: 19. The CDR3 is 20 residues long.

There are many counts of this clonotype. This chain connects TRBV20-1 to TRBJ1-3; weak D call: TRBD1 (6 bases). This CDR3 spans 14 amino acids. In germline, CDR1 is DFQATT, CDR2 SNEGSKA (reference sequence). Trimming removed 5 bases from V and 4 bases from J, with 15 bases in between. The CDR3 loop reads CSARTGTPGNTIYF. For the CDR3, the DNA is TGCAGTGCTCGTACAGGGACCCCAGGAAACACCATATATTTT.

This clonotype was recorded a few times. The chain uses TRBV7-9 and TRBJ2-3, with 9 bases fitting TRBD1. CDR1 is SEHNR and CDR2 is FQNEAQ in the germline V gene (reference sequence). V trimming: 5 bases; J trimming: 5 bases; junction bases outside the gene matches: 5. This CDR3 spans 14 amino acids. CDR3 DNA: TGTGCCAGCAGCACGGGACAGGGTAGAGATACGCAGTATTTT. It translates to CASSTGQGRDTQYF.

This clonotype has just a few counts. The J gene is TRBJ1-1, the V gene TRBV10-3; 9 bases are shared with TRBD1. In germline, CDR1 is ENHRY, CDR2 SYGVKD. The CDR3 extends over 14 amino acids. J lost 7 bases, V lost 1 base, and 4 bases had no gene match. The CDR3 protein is CAISEWDRAGEAFF. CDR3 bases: TGTGCCATCAGTGAGTGGGACAGGGCTGGTGAAGCTTTCTTT.

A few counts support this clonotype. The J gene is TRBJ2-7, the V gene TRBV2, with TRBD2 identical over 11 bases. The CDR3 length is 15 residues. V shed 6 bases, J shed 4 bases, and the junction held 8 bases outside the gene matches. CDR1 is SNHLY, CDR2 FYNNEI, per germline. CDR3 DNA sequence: TGTGCCAGCAGAGATCCGGGACTAGCGGTATACGAGCAGTACTTC. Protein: CASRDPGLAVYEQYF.

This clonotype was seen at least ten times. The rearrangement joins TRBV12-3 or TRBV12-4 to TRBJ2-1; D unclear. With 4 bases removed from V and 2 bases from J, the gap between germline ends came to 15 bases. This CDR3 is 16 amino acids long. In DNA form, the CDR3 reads TGTGCCAGCAGTTCAGGACCAAACCCAGCCTACAATGAGCAGTTCTTC. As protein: CASSSGPNPAYNEQFF.

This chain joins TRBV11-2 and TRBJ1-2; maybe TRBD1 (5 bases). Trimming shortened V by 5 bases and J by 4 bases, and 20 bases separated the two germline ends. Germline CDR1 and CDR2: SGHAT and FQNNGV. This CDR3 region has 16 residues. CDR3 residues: CASSPSDNYFSYGYTF. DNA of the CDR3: TGTGCCAGCAGCCCCTCGGACAACTATTTTTCCTATGGCTACACCTTC. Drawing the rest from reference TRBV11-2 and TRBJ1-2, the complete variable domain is EAGVAQSPRYKIIEKRQSVAFWCNPISGHATLYWYQQILGQGPKLLIQFQNNGVVDDSQLPKDRFSAERLKGVDSTLKIQPAKLEDSAVYLCASSPSDNYFSYGYTFGSGTRLTVV.

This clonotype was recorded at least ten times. The CDR3 DNA is TGCGCCAGCAGCTTGGTGCCTCCCTCGGGCTATGGCTACACCTTC. It translates to CASSLVPPSGYGYTF. V usage is TRBV5-1 and J usage is TRBJ1-2, with unresolved D. CDR3 length: 15 residues. Trimming shortened V by 0 bases and J by 4 bases, and 13 bases separated the two germline ends. Germline CDR1 and CDR2: SGHRS and YFSETQ.

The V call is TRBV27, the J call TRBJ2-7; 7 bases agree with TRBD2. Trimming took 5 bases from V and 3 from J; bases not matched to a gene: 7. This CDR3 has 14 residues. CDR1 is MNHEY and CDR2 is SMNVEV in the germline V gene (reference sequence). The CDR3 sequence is CASSPAGRFYEQYF. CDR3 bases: TGTGCCAGCAGTCCAGCGGGACGTTTCTACGAGCAGTACTTC.

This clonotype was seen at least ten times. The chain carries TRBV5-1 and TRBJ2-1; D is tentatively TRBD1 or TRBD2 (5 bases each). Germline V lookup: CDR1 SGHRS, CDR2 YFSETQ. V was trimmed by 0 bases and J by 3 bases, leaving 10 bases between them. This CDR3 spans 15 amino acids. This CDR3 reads CASSLGWDGYNEQFF. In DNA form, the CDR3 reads TGCGCCAGCAGCTTGGGGTGGGACGGCTACAATGAGCAGTTCTTC.

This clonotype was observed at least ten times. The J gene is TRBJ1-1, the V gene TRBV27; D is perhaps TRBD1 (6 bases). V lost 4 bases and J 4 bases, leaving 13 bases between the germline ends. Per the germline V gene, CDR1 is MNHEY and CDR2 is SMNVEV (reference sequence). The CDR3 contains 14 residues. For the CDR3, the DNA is TGTGCCAGCAGTTCGACGACAGGAGGCACTGAAGCTTTCTTT. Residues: CASSSTTGGTEAFF.

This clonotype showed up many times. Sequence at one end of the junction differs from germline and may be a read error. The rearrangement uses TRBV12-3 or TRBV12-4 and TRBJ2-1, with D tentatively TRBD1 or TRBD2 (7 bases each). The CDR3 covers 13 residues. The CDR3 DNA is TGTGCCAGCAGTTTAGCGCCGGGACAGCGGGGTATCTTC. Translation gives CASSLAPGQRGIF.

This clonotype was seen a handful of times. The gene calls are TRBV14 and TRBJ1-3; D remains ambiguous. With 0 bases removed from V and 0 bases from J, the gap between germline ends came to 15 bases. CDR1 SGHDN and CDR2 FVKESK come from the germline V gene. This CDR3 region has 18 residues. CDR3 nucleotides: TGTGCCAGCAGCCAAGAAGGTGCAGCTTATTCCTCTGGAAACACCATATATTTT. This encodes CASSQEGAAYSSGNTIYF. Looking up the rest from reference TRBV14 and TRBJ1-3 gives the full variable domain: EAGVTQFPSHSVIEKGQTVTLRCDPISGHDNLYWYRRVMGKEIKFLLHFVKESKQDESGMPNNRFLAERTGGTYSTLKVQPAELEDSGVYFCASSQEGAAYSSGNTIYFGEGSWLTVV.

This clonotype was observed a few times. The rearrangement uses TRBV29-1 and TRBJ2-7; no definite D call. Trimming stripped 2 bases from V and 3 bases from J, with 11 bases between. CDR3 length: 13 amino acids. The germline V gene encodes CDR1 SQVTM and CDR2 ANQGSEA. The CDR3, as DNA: TGCAGCGTTGAACTGGTCAACCACTACGAGCAGTACTTC. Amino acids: CSVELVNHYEQYF.

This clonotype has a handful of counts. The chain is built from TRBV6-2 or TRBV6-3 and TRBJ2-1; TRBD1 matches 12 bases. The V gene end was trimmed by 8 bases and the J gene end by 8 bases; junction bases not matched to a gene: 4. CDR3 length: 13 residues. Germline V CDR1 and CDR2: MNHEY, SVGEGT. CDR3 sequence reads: CASEGTGGDEQFF. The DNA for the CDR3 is TGTGCCAGCGAAGGGACAGGGGGCGATGAGCAGTTCTTC.

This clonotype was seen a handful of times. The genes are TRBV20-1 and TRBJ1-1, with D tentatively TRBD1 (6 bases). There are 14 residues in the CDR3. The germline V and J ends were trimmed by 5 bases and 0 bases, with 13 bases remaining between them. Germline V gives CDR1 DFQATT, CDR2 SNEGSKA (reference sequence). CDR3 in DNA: TGCAGTGCTTCCAGGACAGACATGAACACTGAAGCTTTCTTT. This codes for CSASRTDMNTEAFF.

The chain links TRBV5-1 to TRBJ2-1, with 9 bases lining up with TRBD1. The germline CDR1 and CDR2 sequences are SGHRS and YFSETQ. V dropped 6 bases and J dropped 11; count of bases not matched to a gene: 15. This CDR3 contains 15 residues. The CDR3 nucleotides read TGCGCCAGCACCCCGACGGGACAGGGTTGGGTGAAGCAGTTCTTC. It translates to CASTPTGQGWVKQFF.

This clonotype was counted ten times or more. The CDR3 region is CASSLPGGTYEQYF. In nucleotides, the CDR3 is TGTGCCAGCAGCTTACCGGGGGGCACCTACGAGCAGTACTTC. The gene calls are TRBV7-2 and TRBJ2-7; weak D call: TRBD2 (7 bases). The CDR3 length is 14 residues. Germline CDR1 and CDR2: SGHTA and FQGNSA. The V gene lost 2 bases and the J gene lost 2 bases, with 10 bases spanning the gap.

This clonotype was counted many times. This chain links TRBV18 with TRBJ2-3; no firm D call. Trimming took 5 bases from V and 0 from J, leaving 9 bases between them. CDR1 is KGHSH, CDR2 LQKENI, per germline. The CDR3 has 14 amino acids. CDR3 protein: CASSTLWSTDTQYF. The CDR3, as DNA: TGTGCCAGCTCAACTCTTTGGAGCACAGATACGCAGTATTTT.